This is a list of T cell receptor beta chains from one sample in a study of CD8+CD57+ T cells in acquired aplastic anemia. TCRdb reanalysed the reads using MiXCR and keeps one entry per CDR3 protein. There are about 160,000 distinct CDR3 sequences in the sample; less than 50% occur only once, and about 2.9% lies in the top ten. Sequencing was done on a sample of sorted CD4+, CD8+, or CD8+CD57+ T cells (not recorded which) from PBMCs. These receptors all stem from a human donor with aplastic anemia. CDR3s include the opening cysteine and the closing phenylalanine or tryptophan. The order of the fields is D gene, clone size, V gene, J gene, CDR3 protein, CDR3 DNA. A D gene is named only where the DNA matches it firmly. Where a row states a size, it is once, few, many or the class of an expanded clone; other rows omit it.

d_call: TRBD1; clone_size: NA; v_call: TRBV29-1; j_call: TRBJ1-4; cdr3_aa: CSARGRDEKLLF; cdr3_nt: TGCAGCGCGAGGGGGCGTGATGAAAAACTGCTTTTT
d_call: TRBD1; clone_size: NA; v_call: TRBV19; j_call: TRBJ2-2; cdr3_aa: CASKTGGNTGELFF; cdr3_nt: TGTGCCAGTAAAACAGGGGGCAACACCGGGGAGCTGTTTTTT
d_call: TRBD1; clone_size: many; v_call: TRBV7-2; j_call: TRBJ1-5; cdr3_aa: CASSSGQYQPQHF; cdr3_nt: TGTGCCAGCAGCTCGGGACAGTATCAGCCCCAGCATTTT
d_call: NA; clone_size: many; v_call: TRBV6-5; j_call: TRBJ2-5; cdr3_aa: CASSFGTGETQYF; cdr3_nt: TGTGCCAGCAGTTTCGGGACCGGAGAGACCCAGTACTTC
d_call: NA; clone_size: NA; v_call: TRBV4-2; j_call: TRBJ1-2; cdr3_aa: CASSQGLTGGSTYGYTF; cdr3_nt: TGTGCCAGCAGCCAGGGTTTGACAGGCGGATCAACATATGGCTACACCTTC
d_call: TRBD1; clone_size: many; v_call: TRBV19; j_call: TRBJ1-5; cdr3_aa: CASSIGTGRPQHF; cdr3_nt: TGTGCCAGTAGTATTGGGACAGGGAGGCCCCAGCATTTT
d_call: TRBD1; clone_size: NA; v_call: TRBV20-1; j_call: TRBJ2-7; cdr3_aa: CSARRDRGPYEQYF; cdr3_nt: TGCAGTGCTAGAAGGGACAGGGGTCCCTACGAGCAGTACTTC
d_call: TRBD2; clone_size: NA; v_call: TRBV24-1; j_call: TRBJ2-3; cdr3_aa: CATSEGRTSGRDTQYF; cdr3_nt: TGTGCCACCAGCGAAGGGAGGACTAGCGGGAGAGATACGCAGTATTTT
d_call: NA; clone_size: many; v_call: TRBV20-1; j_call: TRBJ1-1; cdr3_aa: CSARDSPREAEAFF; cdr3_nt: TGCAGTGCTAGAGATTCCCCACGGGAAGCTGAAGCTTTCTTT
d_call: NA; clone_size: many; v_call: TRBV6-1; j_call: TRBJ2-1; cdr3_aa: CASSRDIYNEQFF; cdr3_nt: TGTGCCAGCAGCCGGGACATCTACAATGAGCAGTTCTTC
d_call: NA; clone_size: many; v_call: TRBV2; j_call: TRBJ1-5; cdr3_aa: CASSFNQPQHF; cdr3_nt: TGTGCCAGCAGTTTCAATCAGCCCCAGCATTTT
d_call: NA; clone_size: few; v_call: TRBV19; j_call: TRBJ1-1; cdr3_aa: CASSLRGVMNTEAFF; cdr3_nt: TGTGCCAGTAGTCTCAGGGGTGTTATGAACACTGAAGCTTTCTTT
d_call: TRBD1; clone_size: NA; v_call: TRBV19; j_call: TRBJ1-5; cdr3_aa: CASRQGRYQPQHF; cdr3_nt: TGTGCCAGTCGACAGGGGCGGTATCAGCCCCAGCATTTT
d_call: TRBD1; clone_size: many; v_call: TRBV20-1; j_call: TRBJ1-4; cdr3_aa: CSARDRGQSNEKLFF; cdr3_nt: TGCAGTGCTCGGGACAGGGGGCAGAGTAATGAAAAACTGTTTTTT
d_call: NA; clone_size: once; v_call: TRBV19; j_call: TRBJ1-2; cdr3_aa: CASSLSGGGYSYTF; cdr3_nt: TGTGCCAGCAGTTTAAGCGGCGGCGGGTATAGCTACACCTTC
d_call: NA; clone_size: many; v_call: TRBV20-1; j_call: TRBJ2-1; cdr3_aa: CSATQQGPSSYNEQFF; cdr3_nt: TGCAGTGCTACACAACAGGGACCGAGCTCCTACAATGAGCAGTTCTTC
d_call: NA; clone_size: few; v_call: TRBV2; j_call: TRBJ1-5; cdr3_aa: CASSEMGREGQPQHF; cdr3_nt: TGTGCCAGCAGTGAAATGGGCAGGGAAGGTCAGCCCCAGCATTTT
d_call: NA; clone_size: few; v_call: TRBV19; j_call: TRBJ2-3; cdr3_aa: CASSIVRDTQYF; cdr3_nt: TGTGCCAGTAGTATAGTCAGAGATACGCAGTATTTT
d_call: NA; clone_size: many; v_call: TRBV5-1; j_call: TRBJ1-6; cdr3_aa: CASSSGVGANSPLHF; cdr3_nt: TGCGCCAGCAGCTCGGGGGTAGGTGCGAATTCACCCCTCCACTTT
d_call: NA; clone_size: NA; v_call: TRBV29-1; j_call: TRBJ2-5; cdr3_aa: CSVEDRAYQETQYF; cdr3_nt: TGCAGCGTTGAAGATCGTGCGTACCAAGAGACCCAGTACTTC
d_call: TRBD2; clone_size: few; v_call: TRBV9; j_call: TRBJ2-2; cdr3_aa: CASSVGLAGGGELFF; cdr3_nt: TGTGCCAGCAGCGTAGGACTAGCGGGTGGCGGGGAGCTGTTTTTT
d_call: TRBD2; clone_size: once; v_call: TRBV10-3; j_call: TRBJ2-1; cdr3_aa: CAIKGGGGGEQFF; cdr3_nt: TGTGCCATCAAGGGCGGGGGGGGCGGCGAGCAGTTCTTC
d_call: NA; clone_size: many; v_call: TRBV11-3; j_call: TRBJ1-2; cdr3_aa: CASSASPEGYTF; cdr3_nt: TGTGCCAGCAGCGCCTCTCCCGAGGGCTACACCTTC
d_call: TRBD2; clone_size: NA; v_call: TRBV9; j_call: TRBJ2-3; cdr3_aa: CASSVTSSTDTQYF; cdr3_nt: TGTGCCAGCAGCGTGACTAGCAGCACAGATACGCAGTATTTT
d_call: NA; clone_size: many; v_call: TRBV11-2; j_call: TRBJ1-4; cdr3_aa: CASSLVPQNEKLFF; cdr3_nt: TGTGCCAGCAGCTTAGTCCCACAGAATGAAAAACTGTTTTTT
d_call: NA; clone_size: NA; v_call: TRBV20-1; j_call: TRBJ2-3; cdr3_aa: CSARDWVEKDTQYF; cdr3_nt: TGCAGTGCTAGAGATTGGGTAGAGAAAGATACGCAGTATTTT
d_call: TRBD1; clone_size: many; v_call: TRBV12-3/TRBV12-4; j_call: TRBJ1-4; cdr3_aa: CASSRDRATNEKLFF; cdr3_nt: TGTGCCAGCAGCAGAGACAGGGCCACTAATGAAAAACTGTTTTTT
d_call: NA; clone_size: NA; v_call: TRBV24-1; j_call: TRBJ2-5; cdr3_aa: CATSDKGNQETQYF; cdr3_nt: TGTGCCACCAGTGATAAGGGGAACCAAGAGACCCAGTACTTC
d_call: TRBD1; clone_size: NA; v_call: TRBV29-1; j_call: TRBJ2-7; cdr3_aa: CSVGTGSSYEQYF; cdr3_nt: TGCAGCGTAGGGACAGGGAGCTCCTACGAGCAGTACTTC
d_call: NA; clone_size: NA; v_call: TRBV19; j_call: TRBJ2-5; cdr3_aa: CASSTRPYQETQYF; cdr3_nt: TGTGCCAGTAGTACTCGACCGTACCAAGAGACCCAGTACTTC
d_call: NA; clone_size: many; v_call: TRBV6-2/TRBV6-3; j_call: TRBJ1-1; cdr3_aa: CASSSLLDVTEAFF; cdr3_nt: TGTGCCAGCAGTTCACTCTTGGATGTCACTGAAGCTTTCTTT
d_call: NA; clone_size: NA; v_call: TRBV3-1; j_call: TRBJ1-2; cdr3_aa: CASSQGAGASYGYTF; cdr3_nt: TGTGCCAGCAGCCAGGGAGCCGGCGCCTCCTATGGCTACACCTTC
d_call: NA; clone_size: NA; v_call: TRBV15; j_call: TRBJ2-3; cdr3_aa: CATSRERDPMRYF; cdr3_nt: TGTGCCACCAGCAGAGAGAGGGACCCGATGCGGTATTTT
d_call: NA; clone_size: many; v_call: TRBV3-1; j_call: TRBJ1-2; cdr3_aa: CASSHGSRGYTF; cdr3_nt: TGTGCCAGCAGCCATGGCAGCCGCGGCTACACCTTC
d_call: NA; clone_size: NA; v_call: TRBV19; j_call: TRBJ1-1; cdr3_aa: CASRSSEAGPEAFF; cdr3_nt: TGTGCCAGTAGATCAAGCGAGGCGGGGCCTGAAGCTTTCTTT
d_call: TRBD1; clone_size: many; v_call: TRBV6-1; j_call: TRBJ1-2; cdr3_aa: CASSPRQGIYGYTF; cdr3_nt: TGTGCCAGCAGCCCGAGACAGGGGATCTATGGCTACACCTTC
d_call: TRBD1; clone_size: NA; v_call: TRBV10-3; j_call: TRBJ2-2; cdr3_aa: CAIRERTGDTGELFF; cdr3_nt: TGTGCCATCAGGGAAAGGACAGGGGACACCGGGGAGCTGTTTTTT
d_call: NA; clone_size: NA; v_call: TRBV9; j_call: TRBJ1-6; cdr3_aa: CASSAGGTRNSPLHF; cdr3_nt: TGTGCCAGCAGCGCAGGAGGGACACGAAATTCACCCCTCCACTTT
d_call: NA; clone_size: few; v_call: TRBV6-5; j_call: TRBJ1-5; cdr3_aa: CASSLSRTAVNQPQHF; cdr3_nt: TGTGCCAGCAGTTTGAGCCGGACAGCGGTTAATCAGCCCCAGCATTTT
d_call: NA; clone_size: few; v_call: TRBV6-5; j_call: TRBJ1-3; cdr3_aa: CASSYGGLNSGNTIYF; cdr3_nt: TGTGCCAGCAGTTACGGGGGGTTAAACTCTGGAAACACCATATATTTT
d_call: NA; clone_size: NA; v_call: TRBV7-3; j_call: TRBJ2-7; cdr3_aa: CASSPTSSYEQYF; cdr3_nt: TGTGCCAGCAGCCCCACAAGCTCCTACGAGCAGTACTTC
d_call: NA; clone_size: NA; v_call: TRBV7-2; j_call: TRBJ2-7; cdr3_aa: CASSESSYEQYF; cdr3_nt: TGTGCCAGTTCGGAGAGCTCCTACGAGCAGTACTTC